This T cell receptor (beta chain) was profiled in a study of response to subunit inactivated influenza vaccine. This clonotype has a handful of counts. TCRdb reprocessed the RT-PCR reads via MiXCR and lists one record per CDR3 protein. The sample consists of about 500,000 distinct CDR3 sequences, approximately 7.3% of them appearing once. The CDR3 runs to 14 residues. Looked up from germline, CDR1 is DFQATT and CDR2 is SNEGSKA (reference sequence). Deletions cut 3 bases from V and 2 bases from J, with 10 bases between. This sample comprised PBMCs from blood, obtained around 25 months after vaccination. This sequence was found in a man between 50 and 69 years old who received an inactivated influenza vaccine. The rearrangement links TRBV20-1 to TRBJ1-4; the D gene is possibly TRBD1 (5 bases). The CDR3 region has the DNA TGCAGTGCTAGCGACGGGGCGACTAATGAAAAACTGTTTTTT. Translated, it gives CSASDGATNEKLFF.